The text below deals with one T cell receptor (beta chain). What it binds is not known. This sample is part of a study of cytomegalovirus exposure and HLA in healthy donors. Overall study findings and caveats: The Asian-associated ancestry cluster reportedly had fewer N-insertions than the approximately 700-donor mean in a later analysis. The listing of roughly 160 TCR beta chains classed them as cytomegalovirus-associated.

PCR amplification relied on 60 Vbeta primers (plus 13 Jbeta primers). Only in-frame clones appear in the TCRdb table, and some are missing; sequencing was by immunoSEQ multiplex PCR. There are under 300,000 clones in the sample; over 90% occur only once, and about 1.5% lies in the top ten. The CDR3 runs to 16 residues. V shed 4 bases and J shed 2 bases, with 17 bases lying between them. The germline gives CDR1 MNHNY, CDR2 SVGAGI (reference sequence). Specimen: PBMCs. The V gene is TRBV6-6, the J gene TRBJ1-2; no definite D call. The TCR sequence derives from a girl aged 2-10 years in good health and CMV-seronegative. The CDR3 loop is CASSSHPRTGNYGYTF. Written as DNA, the CDR3 is TGTGCCAGCAGTTCCCACCCCCGGACGGGGAACTATGGCTACACCTTC.